The rows below give T cell receptor beta chains drawn from one sample of a study of PD-L1 blockade in urothelial cancer. Only in-frame clones appear in the TCRdb table, and some are missing; sequencing was by immunoSEQ multiplex PCR. The data show tens of thousands of clones, around 81% seen once. This sample comprised PBMCs, obtained around atezolizumab (anti-PD-L1) treatment. These TCRs come from a man between 65 and 85 years old with urothelial cancer. Each CDR3 is given with its conserved first and last residue. D genes are given only for firm matches. Clone size, where shown, is once, few, many, or a class for clones that have expanded.

abundance | j_gene | d_gene | v_gene | CDR3aa | CDR3nt
few | TRBJ2-1 | TRBD1 | TRBV27 | CASSPGTGVPNEQFF | TGTGCCAGCAGTCCGGGGACAGGGGTTCCCAATGAGCAGTTCTTC
- | TRBJ1-1 | TRBD1 | TRBV29-1 | CSAIRDRDTTEAFF | TGCAGCGCAATAAGGGACAGGGATACGACTGAAGCTTTCTTT
- | TRBJ1-1 | - | TRBV5-1 | CASREQGLNTEAFF | TGCGCCAGCAGAGAACAGGGCCTGAACACTGAAGCTTTCTTT
- | TRBJ2-1 | - | TRBV7-9 | CASSLNQGFNEQFF | TGTGCCAGCAGCTTAAATCAGGGATTTAATGAGCAGTTCTTC
few | TRBJ1-5 | - | TRBV2 | CASSKGGNQPQHF | TGTGCCAGCAGTAAGGGGGGGAATCAGCCCCAGCATTTT
- | TRBJ1-2 | - | TRBV27 | CATRGRDDYYGYTF | TGTGCCACCAGAGGGAGGGACGACTACTATGGCTACACCTTC
- | TRBJ2-2 | - | TRBV5-1 | CASSYQGDTGELFF | TGCGCCAGCAGTTATCAGGGTGACACCGGGGAGCTGTTTTTT
once | TRBJ2-2 | TRBD2 | TRBV6-1 | CASSDFGGRANTGELFF | TGTGCCAGCAGTGATTTTGGCGGGAGGGCGAACACCGGGGAGCTGTTTTTT
- | TRBJ2-7 | - | TRBV6-5 | CASSRTAISSYEQYF | TGTGCCAGTTCCCGGACAGCGATAAGCTCCTACGAGCAGTACTTC
few | TRBJ2-1 | TRBD2 | TRBV5-6 | CASSLGLAVNEQFF | TGTGCCAGCAGCTTGGGACTAGCGGTGAATGAGCAGTTCTTC
- | TRBJ2-7 | - | TRBV28 | CASSPPGDPGEQYF | TGTGCCAGCAGCCCCCCCGGGGATCCGGGCGAGCAGTACTTC
- | TRBJ2-1 | TRBD1 | TRBV9 | CASTRDRGDNEQFF | TGTGCCAGCACCCGGGACAGGGGAGACAATGAGCAGTTCTTC
- | TRBJ2-1 | TRBD1 | TRBV5-1 | CASSSQGVGNEQFF | TGCGCCAGCAGCTCACAGGGGGTTGGCAATGAGCAGTTCTTC
- | TRBJ2-1 | - | TRBV4-1 | CASSQVTTEQFF | TGCGCCAGCAGCCAAGTTACTACTGAGCAGTTCTTC
- | TRBJ1-5 | TRBD1 | TRBV19 | CASSQGAGQPQHF | TGTGCCAGTAGCCAGGGGGCCGGACAGCCCCAGCATTTT
- | TRBJ1-2 | - | TRBV6-5 | CASSYSRWGGYGYTF | TGTGCCAGCAGTTACTCGAGGTGGGGAGGATATGGCTACACCTTC
- | TRBJ2-1 | TRBD2 | TRBV5-1 | CASSLAPPSGRGGEQFF | TGCGCCAGCAGCTTGGCCCCCCCTAGCGGGAGGGGAGGTGAGCAGTTCTTC
- | TRBJ2-5 | TRBD2 | TRBV5-4 | CASSLRLAGGETQYF | TGTGCCAGCAGCTTGCGACTAGCGGGCGGAGAGACCCAGTACTTC
- | TRBJ2-1 | - | TRBV4-1 | CASSLGVTSNEQFF | TGCGCCAGCAGCTTGGGCGTAACCTCCAATGAGCAGTTCTTC
few | TRBJ2-7 | TRBD1 | TRBV27 | CASSPQGRYSYEQYF | TGTGCCAGCAGCCCACAGGGGCGCTACTCCTACGAGCAGTACTTC
few | TRBJ1-1 | TRBD1 | TRBV7-2 | CASSSSPAQGARGRAFF | TGTGCCAGCAGCTCTAGCCCAGCACAGGGGGCAAGAGGAAGAGCTTTCTTT
once | TRBJ1-5 | TRBD1 | TRBV30 | CAWSGRQGSRQPQHF | TGTGCCTGGAGTGGTAGACAGGGTTCCAGGCAGCCCCAGCATTTT
- | TRBJ1-2 | - | TRBV13 | CAARGALNYGYTF | TGTGCAGCCCGGGGGGCGCTAAACTATGGCTACACCTTC
- | TRBJ2-2 | TRBD1 | TRBV10-1 | CASNPGQGSSTGELFF | TGCGCCAGCAATCCGGGACAGGGATCTTCCACCGGGGAGCTGTTTTTT
few | TRBJ1-1 | TRBD1 | TRBV28 | CASRLGQQNMNFF | TGTGCCAGCAGACTGGGACAGCAGAACATGAATTTCTTT
- | TRBJ1-3 | - | TRBV7-8 | CASSLSGGSGNTIYF | TGTGCCAGCAGCTTATCGGGGGGCTCAGGAAACACCATATATTTT
once | TRBJ2-1 | TRBD2 | TRBV19 | CASSLAGSARNEQFF | TGTGCCAGTAGCTTAGCGGGGTCCGCGAGGAATGAGCAGTTCTTC
- | TRBJ2-5 | TRBD1 | TRBV30 | CAWSVTGGGETQYF | TGTGCCTGGAGTGTAACAGGGGGCGGCGAGACCCAGTACTTC
- | TRBJ2-5 | - | TRBV10-1 | CASSESRGRRGQETQYF | TGCGCCAGCAGTGAGTCCCGGGGCAGGAGGGGACAAGAGACCCAGTACTTC
- | TRBJ2-3 | - | TRBV15 | CATSRLAVPGSTDTQYF | TGTGCCACCAGCAGGTTAGCGGTCCCCGGGAGCACAGATACGCAGTATTTT
- | TRBJ2-5 | TRBD1 | TRBV27 | CASSTGTGGIKTQYF | TGTGCCAGCAGCACCGGGACAGGGGGCATCAAGACCCAGTACTTC
- | TRBJ2-3 | - | TRBV19 | CASSPQTDTQYF | TGTGCCAGTTCTCCACAGACAGATACGCAGTATTTT
- | TRBJ2-1 | TRBD2 | TRBV7-6 | CASTGLALNNEQFF | TGTGCCAGCACCGGACTAGCGTTAAACAATGAGCAGTTCTTC
- | TRBJ2-3 | TRBD2 | TRBV2 | CASTAFLAGGPDTQYF | TGTGCCAGCACGGCGTTCCTAGCGGGAGGCCCAGATACGCAGTATTTT
- | TRBJ1-3 | - | TRBV30 | CAWSVTRVRSEGSTIYF | TGTGCCTGGAGTGTAACTCGTGTGCGGTCCGAAGGTAGCACCATATATTTT
- | TRBJ2-5 | TRBD1 | TRBV5-1 | CASSLRQGGETQYF | TGCGCCAGCAGCTTGAGACAGGGGGGAGAGACCCAGTACTTC
- | TRBJ2-7 | - | TRBV27 | CASSLSQGPQYF | TGTGCCAGCAGTTTATCCCAGGGCCCGCAGTACTTC
few | TRBJ2-5 | TRBD1 | TRBV29-1 | CSVESGGGWYQETQYF | TGCAGCGTTGAATCAGGGGGCGGGTGGTACCAAGAGACCCAGTACTTC
- | TRBJ2-2 | - | TRBV19 | CASSPLAQGRAGELFF | TGTGCCAGTAGCCCCCTTGCGCAGGGGAGGGCCGGGGAGCTGTTTTTT
- | TRBJ2-7 | TRBD2 | TRBV5-1 | CASSWGGTNNEQYF | TGCGCCAGCAGCTGGGGGGGAACCAACAACGAGCAGTACTTC
few | TRBJ1-2 | - | TRBV2 | CASSEALRHRGPGYTF | TGTGCCAGCAGTGAAGCGCTTAGGCACCGAGGTCCTGGCTACACCTTC
- | TRBJ2-3 | - | TRBV7-9 | CASSPTGLSTDTQYF | TGTGCCAGCAGCCCCACAGGGCTTAGCACAGATACGCAGTATTTT
- | TRBJ1-4 | - | TRBV27 | CASSPLDRRNEKLFF | TGTGCCAGCAGTCCCCTAGACAGAAGGAATGAAAAACTGTTTTTT
once | TRBJ1-1 | - | TRBV5-1 | CASSLEQGGDTEAFF | TGCGCCAGCAGCTTGGAGCAGGGAGGGGATACTGAAGCTTTCTTT
- | TRBJ2-2 | - | TRBV28 | CASSLSMAGVNTGELFF | TGTGCCAGCAGTTTAAGTATGGCAGGGGTGAACACCGGGGAGCTGTTTTTT
- | TRBJ2-7 | - | TRBV18 | CASSPPISTYEQYF | TGTGCCAGCTCACCACCGATCAGTACCTACGAGCAGTACTTC
- | TRBJ2-1 | - | TRBV5-1 | CASSLQQGGYNEQFF | TGCGCCAGCAGCTTGCAACAGGGTGGGTACAATGAGCAGTTCTTC
- | TRBJ1-1 | - | TRBV5-1 | CASSPRTDSLNTEAFF | TGCGCCAGCAGCCCCCGGACCGACAGCTTGAACACTGAAGCTTTCTTT
- | TRBJ2-1 | - | TRBV5-1 | CASSPLSGSRFF | TGCGCCAGCAGCCCACTAAGCGGCTCGAGGTTCTTC
- | TRBJ1-4 | - | TRBV5-1 | CASSNIPGQTNEKLFF | TGCGCCAGCAGCAATATACCGGGTCAGACGAATGAAAAACTGTTTTTT
few | TRBJ2-1 | TRBD1 | TRBV6-6 | CASRGQGAFDEQFF | TGTGCCAGCAGGGGACAGGGGGCGTTCGATGAGCAGTTCTTC
once | TRBJ1-2 | - | TRBV6-1 | CASSEDPGVNGYTF | TGTGCCAGCAGTGAAGACCCAGGGGTGAATGGCTACACCTTC
- | TRBJ2-5 | TRBD2 | TRBV7-7 | CASSLTGAGGETQYF | TGTGCTAGCAGCTTGACGGGGGCGGGGGGGGAGACCCAGTACTTC
- | TRBJ2-1 | TRBD2 | TRBV5-6 | CASSLAMWTSGSLGNEQFF | TGTGCCAGCAGCTTGGCCATGTGGACTAGCGGGAGCCTGGGCAATGAGCAGTTCTTC
- | TRBJ2-7 | - | TRBV7-2 | CASSLGGDTAYEQYF | TGTGCCAGCAGCTTAGGTGGGGACACCGCCTACGAGCAGTACTTC
- | TRBJ1-5 | - | TRBV6-1 | CASNTQGNQPQHF | TGTGCCAGCAATACCCAGGGCAATCAGCCCCAGCATTTT
- | TRBJ1-1 | - | TRBV14 | CASHARRQNTEAFF | TGTGCCAGCCACGCCCGCCGACAGAACACTGAAGCTTTCTTT